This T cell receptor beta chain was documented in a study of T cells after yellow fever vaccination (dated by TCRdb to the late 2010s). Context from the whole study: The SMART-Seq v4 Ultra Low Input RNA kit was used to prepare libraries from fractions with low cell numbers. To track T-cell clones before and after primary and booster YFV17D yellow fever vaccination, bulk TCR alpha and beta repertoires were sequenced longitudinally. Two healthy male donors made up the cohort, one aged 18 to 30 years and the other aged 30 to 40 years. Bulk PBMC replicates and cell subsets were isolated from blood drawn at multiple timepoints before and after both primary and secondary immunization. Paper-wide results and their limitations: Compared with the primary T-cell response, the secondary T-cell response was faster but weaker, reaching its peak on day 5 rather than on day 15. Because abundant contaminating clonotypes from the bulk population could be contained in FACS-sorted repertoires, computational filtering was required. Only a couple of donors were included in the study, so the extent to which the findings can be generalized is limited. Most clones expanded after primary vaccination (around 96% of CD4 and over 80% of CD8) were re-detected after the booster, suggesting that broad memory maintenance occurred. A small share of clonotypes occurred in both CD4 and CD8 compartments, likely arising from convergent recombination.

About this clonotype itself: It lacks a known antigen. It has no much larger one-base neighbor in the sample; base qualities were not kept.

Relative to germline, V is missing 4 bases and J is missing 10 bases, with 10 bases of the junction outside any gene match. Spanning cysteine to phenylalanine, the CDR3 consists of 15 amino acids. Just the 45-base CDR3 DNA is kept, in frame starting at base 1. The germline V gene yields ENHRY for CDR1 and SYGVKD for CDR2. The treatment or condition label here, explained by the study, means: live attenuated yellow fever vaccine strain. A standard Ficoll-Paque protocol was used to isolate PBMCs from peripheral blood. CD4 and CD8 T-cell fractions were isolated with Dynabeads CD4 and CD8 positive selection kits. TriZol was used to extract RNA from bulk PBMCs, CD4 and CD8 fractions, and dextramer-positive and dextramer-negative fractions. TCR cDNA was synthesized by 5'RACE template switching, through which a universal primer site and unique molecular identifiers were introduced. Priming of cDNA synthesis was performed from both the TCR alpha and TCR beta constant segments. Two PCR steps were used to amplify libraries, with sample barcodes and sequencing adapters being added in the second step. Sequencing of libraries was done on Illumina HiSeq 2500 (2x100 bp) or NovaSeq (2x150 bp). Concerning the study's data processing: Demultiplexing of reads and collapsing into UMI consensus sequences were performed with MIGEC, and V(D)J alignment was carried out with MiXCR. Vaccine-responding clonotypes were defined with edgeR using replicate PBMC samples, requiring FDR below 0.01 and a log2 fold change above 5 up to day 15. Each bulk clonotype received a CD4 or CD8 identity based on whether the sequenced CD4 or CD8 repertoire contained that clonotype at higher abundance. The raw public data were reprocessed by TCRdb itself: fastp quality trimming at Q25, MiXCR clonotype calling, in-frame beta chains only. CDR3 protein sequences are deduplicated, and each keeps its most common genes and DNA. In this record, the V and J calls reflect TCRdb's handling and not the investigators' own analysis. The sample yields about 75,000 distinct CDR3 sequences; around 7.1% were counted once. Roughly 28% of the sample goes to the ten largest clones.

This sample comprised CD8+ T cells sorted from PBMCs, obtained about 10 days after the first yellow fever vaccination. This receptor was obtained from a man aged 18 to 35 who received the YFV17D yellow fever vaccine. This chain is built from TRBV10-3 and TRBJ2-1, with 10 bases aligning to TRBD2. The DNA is TGTGCCATCAGTGCGGGGACTAGCGAGGTCACGGAGCAGTTCTTC. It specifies CAISAGTSEVTEQFF.